This TCR beta chain was obtained from a study of OX40 agonist ivuxolimab in advanced cancers. Trimming removed 3 bases at V and 4 bases at J, with 7 bases between. Germline V CDR1 and CDR2: SGHDT, YYEEEE. This CDR3 has 12 amino acids. Profiling relied on immunoSEQ multiplex PCR, and the TCRdb table lists in-frame clones only, not all of them. The sample has roughly 66,000 clones; roughly 80% are singletons. This TCR was recovered from an adult with an advanced solid tumor such as melanoma, head and neck, liver or kidney cancer. V and J are TRBV5-6 and TRBJ2-5; tentative D call: TRBD1 (5 bases). This material consisted of CD4+ or CD8+ T cells sorted from blood, taken in a trial of the OX40 agonist ivuxolimab. This CDR3 reads CASSSGAETQYF. CDR3 coding DNA: TGTGCCAGCAGCTCTGGGGCAGAGACCCAGTACTTC.